This T cell receptor beta chain was sequenced in a study of STAT5B mutations in CD4+ large granular lymphocyte leukemia. Regarding the study as a whole: Top patient clones used TRBV06 genes more often: 8/27 versus 2/35 in controls.

The CDR3 spans 16 residues. V lost 2 bases and J lost 4; bases outside the gene matches: 9. Germline V lookup: CDR1 SGHDT, CDR2 YYEEEE. As for this clone: Its antigen is not identified.

The assay was immunoSEQ multiplex PCR, and TCRdb's table has in-frame clones only and misses some. The sample records more than 20,000 clones, under 90% being singletons. This TCR derives from a human donor in good health. The V call is TRBV5-6, the J call TRBJ1-5; 7 nucleotides match TRBD1. Material for sequencing was CD4+ T cells from blood buffy coats. The CDR3 loop is CASSFGWDSLNQPQHF. The CDR3 DNA reads TGTGCCAGCAGCTTCGGCTGGGACAGCTTAAATCAGCCCCAGCATTTT. Filled out from reference TRBV5-6 and TRBJ1-5, the complete variable domain reads DAGVTQSPTHLIKTRGQQVTLRCSPKSGHDTVSWYQQALGQGPQFIFQYYEEEERQRGNFPDRFSGHQFPNYSSELNVNALLLGDSALYLCASSFGWDSLNQPQHFGDGTRLSIL.